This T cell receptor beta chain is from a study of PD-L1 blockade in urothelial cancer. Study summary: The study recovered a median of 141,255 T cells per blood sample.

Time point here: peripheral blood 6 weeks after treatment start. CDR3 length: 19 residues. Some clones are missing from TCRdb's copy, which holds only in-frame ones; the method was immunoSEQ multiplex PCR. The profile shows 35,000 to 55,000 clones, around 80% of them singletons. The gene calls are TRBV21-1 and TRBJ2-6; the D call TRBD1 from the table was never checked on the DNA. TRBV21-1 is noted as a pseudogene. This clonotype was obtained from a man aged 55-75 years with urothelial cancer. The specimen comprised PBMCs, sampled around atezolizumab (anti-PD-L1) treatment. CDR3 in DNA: TGTGCCAGCAGCAGCTCAGGACAGGGGGCCTTTTCTGGGGCCAACGTCCTGACTTTC. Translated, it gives CASSSSGQGAFSGANVLTF.